This T cell receptor (beta chain) was recovered during a study of T cell clones after liver transplantation. Looking at the study overall: Graft-donor-reactive sequences were compared with third-party-reactive TCRbeta sequences from pre-transplant mixed lymphocyte reactions. Standard immunosuppression, with no induction, continued until 12-24 months after transplant.

Concerning this clone: Its matching antigen is unknown.

Per the germline V gene, CDR1 is SGHTA and CDR2 is FQGTGA. After removal of 4 bases from V and 6 bases from J, the junction contained 8 bases not matched to a gene. This CDR3 has 14 amino acids. Overall study results and limits: Conclusions were preliminary, with small, heterogeneous patient groups. Circulating graft-donor-reactive CD4 TCRbeta sequences fell significantly post-transplant in most of the 8 subjects.

The protocol was immunoSEQ multiplex PCR, while the TCRdb copy is restricted to in-frame clones and leaves out a portion. The sample has some 61,000 clones; less than 75% are singletons. The gene calls are TRBV7-3 and TRBJ1-1; 7 bases map to TRBD1. The sequenced sample was CD4+ T cells from blood, obtained at the 22-month timepoint. The sequence came from a human patient who received a liver transplant. A share of the T cells may be of graft donor origin. The CDR3 reads CASSWGTVASEAFF. The CDR3 coding sequence is TGTGCCAGCAGCTGGGGGACAGTTGCCTCTGAAGCTTTCTTT.